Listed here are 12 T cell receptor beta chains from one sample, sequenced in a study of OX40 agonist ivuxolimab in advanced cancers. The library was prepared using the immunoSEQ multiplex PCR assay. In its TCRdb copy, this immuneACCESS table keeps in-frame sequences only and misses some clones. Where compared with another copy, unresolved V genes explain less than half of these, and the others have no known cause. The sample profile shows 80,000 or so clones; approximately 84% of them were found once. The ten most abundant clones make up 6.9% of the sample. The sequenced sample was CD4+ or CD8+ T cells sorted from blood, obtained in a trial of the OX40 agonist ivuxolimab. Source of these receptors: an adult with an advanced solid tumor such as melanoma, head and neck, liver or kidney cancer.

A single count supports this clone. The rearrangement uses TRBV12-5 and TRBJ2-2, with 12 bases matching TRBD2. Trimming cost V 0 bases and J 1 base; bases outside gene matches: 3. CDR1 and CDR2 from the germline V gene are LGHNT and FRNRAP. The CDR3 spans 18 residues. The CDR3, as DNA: TGTGCTAGTGGTTTGGTACAGACTAGCGGGAGGAACACCGGGGAGCTGTTTTTT. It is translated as CASGLVQTSGRNTGELFF.

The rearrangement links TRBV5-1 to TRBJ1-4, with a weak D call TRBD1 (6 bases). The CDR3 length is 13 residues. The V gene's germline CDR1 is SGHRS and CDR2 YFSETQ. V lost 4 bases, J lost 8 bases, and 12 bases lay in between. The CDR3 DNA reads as TGCGCCAGCAGCGCGGGGGCGGAAGAAAAACTGTTTTTT. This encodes CASSAGAEEKLFF.

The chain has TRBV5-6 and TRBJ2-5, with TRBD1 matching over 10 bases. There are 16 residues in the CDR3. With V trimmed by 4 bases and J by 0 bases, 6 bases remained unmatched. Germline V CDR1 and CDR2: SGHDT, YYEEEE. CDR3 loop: CASSMDRGLYQETQYF. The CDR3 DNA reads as TGTGCCAGCAGCATGGACAGGGGGTTGTACCAAGAGACCCAGTACTTC.

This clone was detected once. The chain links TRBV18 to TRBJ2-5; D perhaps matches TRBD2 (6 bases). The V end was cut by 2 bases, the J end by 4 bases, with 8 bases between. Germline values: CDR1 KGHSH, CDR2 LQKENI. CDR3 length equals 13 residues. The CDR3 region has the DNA TGTGCCAGCTCACCATCCGGGGGAGAGACCCAGTACTTC. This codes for CASSPSGGETQYF.

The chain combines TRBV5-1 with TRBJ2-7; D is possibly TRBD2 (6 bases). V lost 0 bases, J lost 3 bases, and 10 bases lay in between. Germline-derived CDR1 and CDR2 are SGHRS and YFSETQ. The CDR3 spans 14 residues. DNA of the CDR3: TGCGCCAGCAGCTTGGGGAGGGATGGCTACGAGCAGTACTTC. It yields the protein CASSLGRDGYEQYF.

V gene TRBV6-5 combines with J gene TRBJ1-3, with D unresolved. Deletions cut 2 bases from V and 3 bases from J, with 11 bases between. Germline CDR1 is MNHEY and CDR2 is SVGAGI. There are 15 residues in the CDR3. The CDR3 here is CASSYRRSNGNTIYF. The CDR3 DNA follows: TGTGCCAGCAGTTACCGAAGGAGTAATGGAAACACCATATATTTT.

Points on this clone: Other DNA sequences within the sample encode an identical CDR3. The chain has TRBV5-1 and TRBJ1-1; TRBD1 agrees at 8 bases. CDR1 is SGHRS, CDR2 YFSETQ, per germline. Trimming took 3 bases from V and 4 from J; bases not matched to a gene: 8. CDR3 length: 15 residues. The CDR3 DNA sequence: TGCGCCAGCAGCTCGAAAGGACAGGGTGGCACTGAAGCTTTCTTT. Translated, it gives CASSSKGQGGTEAFF.

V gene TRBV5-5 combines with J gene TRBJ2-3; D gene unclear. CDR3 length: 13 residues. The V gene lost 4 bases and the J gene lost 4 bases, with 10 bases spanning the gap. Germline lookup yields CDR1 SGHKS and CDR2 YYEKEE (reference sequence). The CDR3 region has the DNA TGTGCCAGCAGCCAAGATGGACCAGATACGCAGTATTTT. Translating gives CASSQDGPDTQYF.

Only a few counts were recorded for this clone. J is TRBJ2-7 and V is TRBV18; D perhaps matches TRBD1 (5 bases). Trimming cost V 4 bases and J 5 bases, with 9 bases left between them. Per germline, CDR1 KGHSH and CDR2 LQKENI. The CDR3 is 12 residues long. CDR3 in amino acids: CASSLLTDEQYF. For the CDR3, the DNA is TGTGCCAGCTCACTACTGACAGACGAGCAGTACTTC.

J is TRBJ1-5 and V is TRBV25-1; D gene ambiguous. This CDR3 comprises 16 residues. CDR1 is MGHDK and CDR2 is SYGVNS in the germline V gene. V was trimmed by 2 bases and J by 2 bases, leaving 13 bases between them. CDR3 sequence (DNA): TGTGCCAGCAGTGAACTCAGCACTGGGGGCAATCAGCCCCAGCATTTT. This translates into CASSELSTGGNQPQHF.

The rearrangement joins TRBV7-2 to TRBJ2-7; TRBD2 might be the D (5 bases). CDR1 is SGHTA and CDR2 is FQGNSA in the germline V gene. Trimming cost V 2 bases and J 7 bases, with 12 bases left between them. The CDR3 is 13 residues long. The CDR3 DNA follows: TGTGCCAGCAGCTTATTCCTGCCGGGGGAGCAGTACTTC. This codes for CASSLFLPGEQYF.

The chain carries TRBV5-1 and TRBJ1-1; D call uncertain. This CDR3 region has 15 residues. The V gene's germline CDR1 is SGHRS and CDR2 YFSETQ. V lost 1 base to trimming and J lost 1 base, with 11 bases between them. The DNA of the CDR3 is TGCGCCAGCAGCTTGAGCCCGCTTCGGAACACTGAAGCTTTCTTT. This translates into CASSLSPLRNTEAFF.